This T cell receptor (beta chain) was profiled in a study of blood T cell repertoires in COVID-19 (dated by TCRdb to between 2020 and 2021). As for the study more broadly: Samples from collaborators originated in the United States, Italy and Spain and spanned both the acute and convalescent phases of COVID-19. The repertoires were made available in a free public database intended to serve as a resource for research on the immune response to SARS-CoV-2. The samples were drawn from the first 160 participants of the ongoing ImmuneRACE study and from over a thousand subjects provided by 6 global collaborators. Sample metadata almost always included a de-identified subject ID, COVID-19 status, age in years and sex. The dataset comprised deeply sampled blood TCRbeta repertoires from subjects exposed to, actively infected with, or recovered from COVID-19. Where available, HLA class I and class II types were taken from metadata supplied by the sample provider and were not determined by assay-based typing. The prospective study material was composed of cDNA or gDNA derived from T cells, B-cell-depleted T cells, or PBMCs. The study at large found these results: The amount of clinical and demographic metadata varied by source and participant and was provided uncurated.

For this clone: Its specific antigen is unknown. The sample holds no much larger clone one base away, and base qualities are not on file.

The germline V gene gives CDR1 as SGHDT and CDR2 as YYEEEE. The germline ends are 8 bases apart after V is trimmed by 2 bases and J by 5 bases. The CDR3 sequence holds 13 residues, the cysteine and phenylalanine included. Only CDR3 DNA remains: 39 bases, in frame from the first base. TCRbeta CDR3 regions were amplified from genomic DNA using the immunoSEQ Assay, a bias-controlled multiplex PCR. On the study's bioinformatics: The number of nucleated cells in each sample was estimated from the amplification of reference gene primers within the assay. Sequence reads were collapsed and filtered to measure the absolute abundance of every unique TCRbeta CDR3 rearrangement. For each sample, productive Simpson clonality was calculated as the square root of Simpson's diversity index over productive rearrangements. Drawn from immuneACCESS, this table holds only the in-frame rearrangements with V and J called that TCRdb kept. Clones are partly lost; checked studies trace under half to an unresolved V gene and leave the rest unexplained. D and trimming were read from the DNA, whereas the V and J calls and clone size are those reported in that table. The sample data list approximately 200,000 clones, and 80% to 90% of these were observed just once. Together, the top ten hold around 5.5% of the sample.

Another Seattle source contributed samples from volunteer blood donors who had recovered from COVID-19. The collaborating institutions used their own protocols to collect whole blood in K2EDTA tubes. Collaborator samples were shipped for TCRbeta analysis as frozen whole blood, isolated PBMCs, or DNA extracted from either sample type. The sample consisted of peripheral blood. The V and J genes are TRBV5-6 and TRBJ1-5, with a weak D call of TRBD1 (5 bases match). The receptor was isolated from a woman aged 60-75 years who had recovered from COVID-19. The CDR3 corresponds to CASSFWGDQPQHF. The DNA is as follows: TGTGCCAGCAGCTTCTGGGGGGATCAGCCCCAGCATTTT.